Listed below are T cell receptor beta chains from one sample, sequenced in a study of blood T cell repertoires in COVID-19. Produced via immunoSEQ multiplex PCR; TCRdb's table is partial and in-frame only. The data show around 100,000 clones, about 91% seen once. The sequencing sample was made of peripheral blood. The receptors stem from a human donor with active COVID-19. The donor label of this sample is uncertain. Both conserved end residues are part of each CDR3. D genes are given only for firm matches. The size field is filled for only some rows; it gives once, few, many or a size class.

TRBJ2-1 | TRBV19 | NA | TRBD2 | TGTGCCAGTAGTGGCGGGGGGGCAGAATCCTACAATGAGCAGTTCTTC | CASSGGGAESYNEQFF
TRBJ2-1 | TRBV6-1 | NA | NA | TGTGCCAGCAGTGAATTGGCAGGGGGGCCCTCCTACAATGAGCAGTTCTTC | CASSELAGGPSYNEQFF
TRBJ1-5 | TRBV19 | NA | NA | TGTGCCAGTAGTATTAGCATCGGGCAGCCCCAGCATTTT | CASSISIGQPQHF
TRBJ2-5 | TRBV9 | NA | TRBD1 | TGTGCCAGCAGCCCGGGGACAGACCTTCAAGAGACCCAGTACTTC | CASSPGTDLQETQYF
TRBJ2-1 | TRBV3-1/TRBV3-2 | NA | NA | TGTGCCAGCAGCCAAGACCCCCGCCTAGAGCAGTTCTTC | CASSQDPRLEQFF
TRBJ2-3 | TRBV4-1 | NA | NA | TGCGCCAGCAGCGAAGGAGCCCGAATACCAGATACGCAGTATTTT | CASSEGARIPDTQYF
TRBJ2-2 | TRBV6-5 | NA | TRBD2 | TGTGCCAGCATCCAAGAGGGAGGGCCGGGGGAGCTGTTTTTT | CASIQEGGPGELFF
TRBJ2-3 | TRBV24-1 | NA | NA | TGTGCCACCAGGGAGCGGAGGAACACAGATACGCAGTATTTT | CATRERRNTDTQYF
TRBJ1-1 | TRBV9 | NA | TRBD1 | TGTGCCAGCAGCGCCACAGGGGGGATCACTGAAGCTTTCTTT | CASSATGGITEAFF
TRBJ1-2 | TRBV3-1/TRBV3-2 | NA | NA | TGTGCCAGCAGCCAAGATCTTGGCGGCTACACCTTC | CASSQDLGGYTF
TRBJ2-7 | TRBV19 | NA | TRBD1 | TGTGCCAGTAGTATATACCTCTGGCTGGGACAGGGGAGGGGTACCTACGAGCAGTACTTC | CASSIYLWLGQGRGTYEQYF
TRBJ2-7 | TRBV3-1/TRBV3-2 | few | NA | TGTGCCAGCAGCCCGGACAGTTCCTACGAGCAGTACTTC | CASSPDSSYEQYF
TRBJ2-3 | TRBV6-2/TRBV6-3 | NA | NA | TGTGCCAGCAGTGTAGGGGGGGGCACAGATACGCAGTATTTT | CASSVGGGTDTQYF
TRBJ1-6 | TRBV11-2 | NA | TRBD1 | TGTGCCAGCAGCCCGACAGGGCTTTCACCCCTCCACTTT | CASSPTGLSPLHF
TRBJ1-1 | TRBV6-1 | NA | NA | TGTGCCAGCAGTGAAATTAAGGGGTACGCTGAAGCTTTCTTT | CASSEIKGYAEAFF
TRBJ2-1 | TRBV2 | NA | TRBD2 | TGTGCCAGCAGCTCCAGGACTAGCACCGACAATGAGCAGTTCTTC | CASSSRTSTDNEQFF
TRBJ2-7 | TRBV6-2/TRBV6-3 | once | TRBD1 | TGTGCCAGCAGTAACGAGACAGGGTTATACGAGCAGTACTTC | CASSNETGLYEQYF
TRBJ2-7 | TRBV27 | NA | TRBD1 | TGTGCCAGCAGGGGGACAGGGTACGAGCAGTACTTC | CASRGTGYEQYF
TRBJ2-7 | TRBV14 | NA | NA | TGTGCCAGCAGCCAGTCGGTTATTTACGGGGACGAGCAGTACTTC | CASSQSVIYGDEQYF
TRBJ1-3 | TRBV9 | NA | TRBD1 | TGTGCCAGCAGCGCGGACAGGGCGGCAAACACCATATATTTT | CASSADRAANTIYF
TRBJ2-2 | TRBV7-2 | NA | NA | TGTGCCAGCAGCGAGAGTCCCGGGAACACCGGGGAGCTGTTTTTT | CASSESPGNTGELFF
TRBJ1-6 | TRBV9 | NA | NA | TGTGCCAGCAGCGTGACAGGCTCCAAGGCGTCACCCCTCCACTTT | CASSVTGSKASPLHF
TRBJ1-4 | TRBV4-2 | once | NA | TGTGCCAGCAGCCAAGTGAAGTCCCACGCGGAAAAACTGTTTTTT | CASSQVKSHAEKLFF
TRBJ1-2 | TRBV28 | NA | NA | TGTAGTTGGGGCCGCGGAAACTATGGCTACACCTTC | CSWGRGNYGYTF
TRBJ1-4 | TRBV2 | NA | TRBD1 | TGTGCCAGCAGTGGCGGGACAGATAATGAAAAACTGTTTTTT | CASSGGTDNEKLFF
TRBJ2-6 | TRBV6-2/TRBV6-3 | NA | NA | TGTGCCAGCAGCTTCAGGGGTGCTGGGGCCAACGTCCTGACTTTC | CASSFRGAGANVLTF
TRBJ2-3 | TRBV12-5 | NA | TRBD1 | TGTGCTAGTGGTGCCGGGACAGATAGCACAGATACGCAGTATTTT | CASGAGTDSTDTQYF
TRBJ2-2 | TRBV5-1 | NA | TRBD2 | TGCGCCAGCAGCAAAACCGGGGGGACGAACACCGGGGAGCTGTTTTTT | CASSKTGGTNTGELFF
TRBJ2-2 | TRBV7-9 | NA | TRBD2 | TGTGCCAGCATTCCCCCGGGAGGACCCGGGGAGCTGTTTTTT | CASIPPGGPGELFF
TRBJ2-7 | TRBV9 | NA | NA | TGTGCCAGCAGCGTAGGAGTGCGGCAGGAGGTGGACGAGCAGTACTTC | CASSVGVRQEVDEQYF
TRBJ2-1 | TRBV6-6 | NA | TRBD2 | TGTGCCAGCAGCCGACACGGGACTAGCGGGGGCCAGAATGAGCAGTTCTTC | CASSRHGTSGGQNEQFF